The present TCR beta chain was sequenced within a study of control samples from healthy donors and cancer patients. Here immunoSEQ multiplex PCR was the method, and the copy in TCRdb shows in-frame clones only, minus some. The sample comprises roughly 100,000 clones, roughly nine tenths of which are singletons, and about 2.5% rests with the top ten. This clone was recorded only once. The CDR3 runs to 12 residues. Trimming removed 1 base at V and 14 bases at J, with 13 bases between. Per germline, CDR1 SGHDT and CDR2 YYEEEE. V gene TRBV5-6 combines with J gene TRBJ2-1; D is unclear. The TCR originated in a young woman in good health. Input material: blood. CDR3 sequence reads: CASSLFKGAEFF. The CDR3 DNA reads TGTGCCAGCAGCTTGTTTAAAGGCGCCGAGTTCTTC. The complete variable domain, with remaining parts taken from reference TRBV5-6 and TRBJ2-1, reads DAGVTQSPTHLIKTRGQQVTLRCSPKSGHDTVSWYQQALGQGPQFIFQYYEEEERQRGNFPDRFSGHQFPNYSSELNVNALLLGDSALYLCASSLFKGAEFFGPGTRLTVL.